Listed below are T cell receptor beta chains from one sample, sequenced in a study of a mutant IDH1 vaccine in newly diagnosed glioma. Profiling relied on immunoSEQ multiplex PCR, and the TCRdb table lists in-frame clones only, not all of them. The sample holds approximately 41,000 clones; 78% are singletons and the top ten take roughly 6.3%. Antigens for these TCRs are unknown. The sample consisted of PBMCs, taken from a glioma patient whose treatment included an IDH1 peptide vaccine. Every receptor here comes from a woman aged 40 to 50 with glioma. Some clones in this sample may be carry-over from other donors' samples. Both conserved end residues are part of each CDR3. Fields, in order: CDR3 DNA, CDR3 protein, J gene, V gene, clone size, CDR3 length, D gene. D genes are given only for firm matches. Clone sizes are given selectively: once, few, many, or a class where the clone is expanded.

CDR3nt: TGTGCCAGCAGCCCCTGGACTTTTAACACCGGGGAGCTGTTTTTT
CDR3aa: CASSPWTFNTGELFF
j_gene: TRBJ2-2
v_gene: TRBV5-6
abundance: few
len: 15
d_gene: -

CDR3nt: TGTGCCACCAGCAGGGGACAGATGGAGAACGAGCAGTACTTC
CDR3aa: CATSRGQMENEQYF
j_gene: TRBJ2-7
v_gene: TRBV15
abundance: -
len: 14
d_gene: TRBD1

CDR3nt: TGCAGCGCCGCCACAGGGGAGAACACCGGGGAGCTGTTTTTT
CDR3aa: CSAATGENTGELFF
j_gene: TRBJ2-2
v_gene: TRBV29-1
abundance: -
len: 14
d_gene: TRBD1

CDR3nt: TGTGCCAGCAGCCTTGGGGTTGGACTAGCGGAAGAGACCCAGTACTTC
CDR3aa: CASSLGVGLAEETQYF
j_gene: TRBJ2-5
v_gene: TRBV5-4
abundance: -
len: 16
d_gene: TRBD2

CDR3nt: TGTGCCAGCAGTTTAGTGACGGGGACTCAAGAGACCCAGTACTTC
CDR3aa: CASSLVTGTQETQYF
j_gene: TRBJ2-5
v_gene: TRBV27
abundance: -
len: 15
d_gene: -

CDR3nt: TGTGCCAGCAGCTTAAGGAGGACTAATGGCGAGCAGTACTTC
CDR3aa: CASSLRRTNGEQYF
j_gene: TRBJ2-7
v_gene: TRBV7-2
abundance: -
len: 14
d_gene: -

CDR3nt: TGTGCCAGCAGCCCATGGGGACGGAGCAATCAGCCCCAGCATTTT
CDR3aa: CASSPWGRSNQPQHF
j_gene: TRBJ1-5
v_gene: TRBV7-2
abundance: few
len: 15
d_gene: -

CDR3nt: TGTGCCAGCAGCAAACAGGACAGATCAGGCTACACCTTC
CDR3aa: CASSKQDRSGYTF
j_gene: TRBJ1-2
v_gene: TRBV14
abundance: -
len: 13
d_gene: -

CDR3nt: TGCGCCAGCAGCCAAGAGATAGTTAGCTACGAGCAGTACTTC
CDR3aa: CASSQEIVSYEQYF
j_gene: TRBJ2-7
v_gene: TRBV4-3
abundance: -
len: 14
d_gene: -

CDR3nt: TGCGCCAGCAGCCAAGTGAGAGGGCGGCATCAGCCCCAGCATTTT
CDR3aa: CASSQVRGRHQPQHF
j_gene: TRBJ1-5
v_gene: TRBV4-3
abundance: -
len: 15
d_gene: -

CDR3nt: TGCGCCAGCAGCTTGGATACTAGCGGGAGAGGAGAGACCCAGTACTTC
CDR3aa: CASSLDTSGRGETQYF
j_gene: TRBJ2-5
v_gene: TRBV5-1
abundance: -
len: 16
d_gene: TRBD2

CDR3nt: TGTGCCACCAGCGTTTCCGGAACGGGCTCTGGAAACACCATATATTTT
CDR3aa: CATSVSGTGSGNTIYF
j_gene: TRBJ1-3
v_gene: TRBV15
abundance: -
len: 16
d_gene: -

CDR3nt: TGTGCCAGCAGCCAAGTCGACAGGGTTCTGGCTTTCTTT
CDR3aa: CASSQVDRVLAFF
j_gene: TRBJ1-1
v_gene: TRBV14
abundance: once
len: 13
d_gene: TRBD1

CDR3nt: TGTGCCAGCAGCCCAGGACAGCCTACCTCTGGAAACACCATATATTTT
CDR3aa: CASSPGQPTSGNTIYF
j_gene: TRBJ1-3
v_gene: TRBV7-9
abundance: -
len: 16
d_gene: -

CDR3nt: TGTGCCACCCAAGCCCGGGGGGGCTACAATGAGCAGTTCTTC
CDR3aa: CATQARGGYNEQFF
j_gene: TRBJ2-1
v_gene: TRBV6-6
abundance: -
len: 14
d_gene: TRBD2

CDR3nt: TGTGCCAGTAGTCTCGCCTGGGGGCAATCTAATGAAAAACTGTTTTTT
CDR3aa: CASSLAWGQSNEKLFF
j_gene: TRBJ1-4
v_gene: TRBV19
abundance: -
len: 16
d_gene: -

CDR3nt: TGTGCCAGCAGTTACTCGCAGGCCGGGGAGCTGTTTTTT
CDR3aa: CASSYSQAGELFF
j_gene: TRBJ2-2
v_gene: TRBV6-6
abundance: -
len: 13
d_gene: -

CDR3nt: TGCGCCAGCAGCCAAACAGGGGACCCTAATTCACCCCTCCACTTT
CDR3aa: CASSQTGDPNSPLHF
j_gene: TRBJ1-6
v_gene: TRBV4-1
abundance: -
len: 15
d_gene: TRBD1

CDR3nt: TGCGCCAGCAGCCGATCTACCCCGACCCTTGATGGCTACACCTTC
CDR3aa: CASSRSTPTLDGYTF
j_gene: TRBJ1-2
v_gene: TRBV5-1
abundance: -
len: 15
d_gene: -

CDR3nt: TGTGCCAGCAGCTTCCTCGGGAGGGGCGATACGCAGTATTTT
CDR3aa: CASSFLGRGDTQYF
j_gene: TRBJ2-3
v_gene: TRBV5-4
abundance: -
len: 14
d_gene: TRBD2

CDR3nt: TGTGCCAGCAAATTAGAGTATGTCGGGGAGCTGTTTTTT
CDR3aa: CASKLEYVGELFF
j_gene: TRBJ2-2
v_gene: TRBV5-4
abundance: -
len: 13
d_gene: -

CDR3nt: TGTGCCAGCAGTGAAACTAAAGCGGGTGGGGGAGCTTTCTTT
CDR3aa: CASSETKAGGGAFF
j_gene: TRBJ1-1
v_gene: TRBV2
abundance: -
len: 14
d_gene: -

CDR3nt: TGTGCCAGCAGCTTAGGGGGGTGGGTAGCTGGAAACACCATATATTTT
CDR3aa: CASSLGGWVAGNTIYF
j_gene: TRBJ1-3
v_gene: TRBV7-8
abundance: -
len: 16
d_gene: -

CDR3nt: TGTGCCAGCAGCGCGGGGGACGGACCCTACGAGCAGTACTTC
CDR3aa: CASSAGDGPYEQYF
j_gene: TRBJ2-7
v_gene: TRBV9
abundance: -
len: 14
d_gene: -

CDR3nt: TGCAGCGCGGGGACGGTGAACACTGAAGCTTTCTTT
CDR3aa: CSAGTVNTEAFF
j_gene: TRBJ1-1
v_gene: TRBV29-1
abundance: -
len: 12
d_gene: -

CDR3nt: TGCGCCAGCAGCTTGGGCCCCGACAGTGGGGCTGAAGCTTTCTTT
CDR3aa: CASSLGPDSGAEAFF
j_gene: TRBJ1-1
v_gene: TRBV5-1
abundance: few
len: 15
d_gene: -

CDR3nt: TGTGCCAGCAGCGGAAACAGGGGTTACGAGCAGTACTTC
CDR3aa: CASSGNRGYEQYF
j_gene: TRBJ2-7
v_gene: TRBV11-3
abundance: -
len: 13
d_gene: TRBD1

CDR3nt: TGCGCCAGCAGCCGTTCACCATCCGGGACAGGGTCCTACGAGCAGTACTTC
CDR3aa: CASSRSPSGTGSYEQYF
j_gene: TRBJ2-7
v_gene: TRBV5-1
abundance: -
len: 17
d_gene: TRBD1

CDR3nt: TGTGCCAGCAGTTACAAGTTGGGTTCTGGAAACACCATATATTTT
CDR3aa: CASSYKLGSGNTIYF
j_gene: TRBJ1-3
v_gene: TRBV6-5
abundance: -
len: 15
d_gene: -

CDR3nt: TGTGCCAGCAGCCAAGGAGGGGCGGAGCAGTTCTTC
CDR3aa: CASSQGGAEQFF
j_gene: TRBJ2-1
v_gene: TRBV4-2
abundance: -
len: 12
d_gene: -

CDR3nt: TGTGCCAGCACTTACGGTGGGGAGCAGTACTTC
CDR3aa: CASTYGGEQYF
j_gene: TRBJ2-5
v_gene: TRBV2
abundance: -
len: 11
d_gene: -

CDR3nt: TGTGCCAGCAGCCCACGAGACAATGAGCAGTTCTTC
CDR3aa: CASSPRDNEQFF
j_gene: TRBJ2-1
v_gene: TRBV5-5
abundance: -
len: 12
d_gene: -

CDR3nt: TGTGCCAGCAGCTCAATTCACGAAGGCACCGGGGAGCTGTTTTTT
CDR3aa: CASSSIHEGTGELFF
j_gene: TRBJ2-2
v_gene: TRBV7-9
abundance: -
len: 15
d_gene: -

CDR3nt: TGTGCCACCAGCAGTTTCGGGAACTATGGCTACACCTTC
CDR3aa: CATSSFGNYGYTF
j_gene: TRBJ1-2
v_gene: TRBV15
abundance: few
len: 13
d_gene: -

CDR3nt: TGTGCCAGTAGGGGACAGGGAAACTATGGCTACACCTTC
CDR3aa: CASRGQGNYGYTF
j_gene: TRBJ1-2
v_gene: TRBV19
abundance: few
len: 13
d_gene: TRBD1

CDR3nt: TGCGCCAGCAGCCAGTCTGGACAGGGGGCCACGAAACTGTTTTTT
CDR3aa: CASSQSGQGATKLFF
j_gene: TRBJ1-4
v_gene: TRBV4-1
abundance: -
len: 15
d_gene: TRBD1

CDR3nt: TGTGCCAGCAGGAGTCAAGGGTCGGACATTCAGTACTTC
CDR3aa: CASRSQGSDIQYF
j_gene: TRBJ2-4
v_gene: TRBV6-1
abundance: -
len: 13
d_gene: -

CDR3nt: TGTGCCAGCTCCGGGGGGGGTACTGAAGCTTTCTTT
CDR3aa: CASSGGGTEAFF
j_gene: TRBJ1-1
v_gene: TRBV7-9
abundance: -
len: 12
d_gene: -

CDR3nt: TGTGCCAGCAGCCAAGAGGGTAGCGGGGGGCGATACGAGCAGTACTTC
CDR3aa: CASSQEGSGGRYEQYF
j_gene: TRBJ2-7
v_gene: TRBV14
abundance: -
len: 16
d_gene: TRBD2

CDR3nt: TGTGCCAGCAGTCGGACTAGAAACACTGAAGCTTTCTTT
CDR3aa: CASSRTRNTEAFF
j_gene: TRBJ1-1
v_gene: TRBV13
abundance: few
len: 13
d_gene: -

CDR3nt: TGTGCCAGTAGTATGGAGACGGATTTGAACACCGGGGAGCTGTTTTTT
CDR3aa: CASSMETDLNTGELFF
j_gene: TRBJ2-2
v_gene: TRBV19
abundance: -
len: 16
d_gene: -

CDR3nt: TGCAGTGCTAGAGGCCCCGGGGAGCTGTTTTTT
CDR3aa: CSARGPGELFF
j_gene: TRBJ2-2
v_gene: TRBV20-1
abundance: -
len: 11
d_gene: -

CDR3nt: TGCAGCGTCGTCACAGGAGGAGAGCAGTTCTTC
CDR3aa: CSVVTGGEQFF
j_gene: TRBJ2-1
v_gene: TRBV29-1
abundance: -
len: 11
d_gene: -

CDR3nt: TGTGCCAGCAGTTCAAGGGCCACCTCTGGTGGCTACACCTTC
CDR3aa: CASSSRATSGGYTF
j_gene: TRBJ1-2
v_gene: TRBV6-6
abundance: -
len: 14
d_gene: -

CDR3nt: TGTGCCAGCAGTGGACAGGGTATCACCGGGGAGCTGTTTTTT
CDR3aa: CASSGQGITGELFF
j_gene: TRBJ2-2
v_gene: TRBV2
abundance: -
len: 14
d_gene: TRBD1

CDR3nt: TGTGCCAGCCAGCGGGGGGCGAAAGATACGCAGTATTTT
CDR3aa: CASQRGAKDTQYF
j_gene: TRBJ2-3
v_gene: TRBV18
abundance: -
len: 13
d_gene: TRBD2

CDR3nt: TGTGCCAGCAGCGTAAGCGCGACCCTAAATGAAAAACTGTTTTTT
CDR3aa: CASSVSATLNEKLFF
j_gene: TRBJ1-4
v_gene: TRBV9
abundance: -
len: 15
d_gene: -

CDR3nt: TGTGCCAGCAGCTTGGAAGGCTACGAGCAGTACTTC
CDR3aa: CASSLEGYEQYF
j_gene: TRBJ2-7
v_gene: TRBV5-4
abundance: -
len: 12
d_gene: -

CDR3nt: TGTGCCAGCAGCTCTCCGACAGAAATAAATTCACCCCTCCACTTT
CDR3aa: CASSSPTEINSPLHF
j_gene: TRBJ1-6
v_gene: TRBV7-9
abundance: -
len: 15
d_gene: -

CDR3nt: TGTGCCAGTAGGTTTGGTGGAGGGGCCTACGAGCAGTACTTC
CDR3aa: CASRFGGGAYEQYF
j_gene: TRBJ2-7
v_gene: TRBV19
abundance: -
len: 14
d_gene: -

CDR3nt: TGTGCCAGCAGCTTGGGTATGGGGGCGACGAACACTGAAGCTTTCTTT
CDR3aa: CASSLGMGATNTEAFF
j_gene: TRBJ1-1
v_gene: TRBV5-4
abundance: -
len: 16
d_gene: -

CDR3nt: TGTGCCAGCAAGCCAGGGGGCCCCAATCAGCCCCAGCATTTT
CDR3aa: CASKPGGPNQPQHF
j_gene: TRBJ1-5
v_gene: TRBV6-6
abundance: few
len: 14
d_gene: TRBD1

CDR3nt: TGTGCCAGCAGCCAGGTAGACCCCCTTCGGGATTCGAAAATGGAGACCCAGTACTTC
CDR3aa: CASSQVDPLRDSKMETQYF
j_gene: TRBJ2-5
v_gene: TRBV4-2
abundance: -
len: 19
d_gene: -

CDR3nt: TGTGCCAGCGGCCACGGACTCTCAGATACGCAGTATTTT
CDR3aa: CASGHGLSDTQYF
j_gene: TRBJ2-3
v_gene: TRBV5-8
abundance: -
len: 13
d_gene: -

CDR3nt: TGCGCCAGCAGCCAAGTCCCCTCAACCACAGATACGCAGTATTTT
CDR3aa: CASSQVPSTTDTQYF
j_gene: TRBJ2-3
v_gene: TRBV4-1
abundance: -
len: 15
d_gene: -

CDR3nt: TGTGCCAGCAGTTTGGGAATTGGATACGAGCAGTACTTC
CDR3aa: CASSLGIGYEQYF
j_gene: TRBJ2-7
v_gene: TRBV28
abundance: -
len: 13
d_gene: -

CDR3nt: TGTGCCAGCTACGGGCTGGGGGGAGGAAACACCATATATTTT
CDR3aa: CASYGLGGGNTIYF
j_gene: TRBJ1-3
v_gene: TRBV7-8
abundance: -
len: 14
d_gene: -